These 3 T cell receptor beta chains came from one sample sequenced in a study of patients and donors after allogeneic stem cell transplantation. TCRdb analysed the RT-PCR reads with MiXCR anew, one entry per CDR3 protein. This sample yields 200,000 to 250,000 distinct CDR3 sequences, of which around 14% are seen a single time; 11% belongs to the top ten. The sequencing sample was made of blood, either unsorted or a sorted T cell fraction (not recorded which). The receptor set was obtained from a human donor who was either an allogeneic HSCT recipient or a stem cell or donor lymphocyte infusion donor (not recorded which). It is not recorded whose cells these are; they may come from a transplant donor.

This chain joins TRBV4-2 and TRBJ2-7; D remains ambiguous. V was cut by 0 bases and J by 4 bases, with 10 bases left in between. The CDR3 spans 14 residues. CDR1 LGHNA and CDR2 YNFKEQ come from the germline V gene. The CDR3 DNA reads as TGTGCCAGCAGCCAAGACGCGGCCAAATACGAGCAGTACTTC. This gives the protein CASSQDAAKYEQYF.

This clonotype was seen repeatedly, ten times or more. The chain employs TRBV2 and TRBJ2-7, with a weak D call TRBD1 (5 bases). This CDR3 region has 12 residues. Looked up from germline, CDR1 is SNHLY and CDR2 is FYNNEI. The V gene lost 6 bases and the J gene lost 4 bases, with 10 bases spanning the gap. DNA for the CDR3: TGTGCCAGCAGGGAACAGGATTACGAGCAGTACTTC. Translated: CASREQDYEQYF.

This clonotype was detected only a few times. This chain connects TRBV3-1 to TRBJ2-7; D uncertain. V dropped 0 bases and J dropped 6 bases, with 6 bases sitting between them. This CDR3 is built from 12 residues. Germline V gene lookup returns CDR1 LGHDT and CDR2 YNNKEL (reference sequence). The DNA of the CDR3 is TGTGCCAGCAGCCAAGATCCTCTCGAGCAGTACTTC. Translating gives CASSQDPLEQYF.